These 21 T cell receptor beta chains were sequenced from one sample in a study of human T cells and chemical hapten exposure. Each CDR3 protein gets one entry after TCRdb re-called the RACE reads with MiXCR. The sample contains tens of thousands of distinct CDR3 sequences, 9.9% of which appear only once. Specified time point: patch test 3, about 24 weeks after DPC sensitization. Specified treatment: therapeutic diphenylcyclopropenone sensitization with weekly scalp DPC. The sample was whole blood, taken in connection with sensitization to the hapten diphenylcyclopropenone (DPC). The receptors shown here come from a woman aged 40 to 50 with alopecia areata. Some clones in this sample may be carry-over from other donors' samples.

This clonotype was seen ten or more times. The V gene is TRBV12-3 or TRBV12-4, the J gene TRBJ2-3; no reliable D call. V dropped 2 bases and J dropped 0 bases, with 6 bases sitting between them. The CDR3 contains 14 residues. CDR3: CASSLPGSTDTQYF. The CDR3 DNA is TGTGCCAGCAGTTTACCCGGAAGCACAGATACGCAGTATTTT.

The CDR3 loop reads CASSTQRTSGGAIDTQYF. The CDR3 DNA follows: TGTGCCAGCAGCACGCAACGGACTAGCGGGGGGGCAATAGATACGCAGTATTTT. The chain employs TRBV7-2 and TRBJ2-3; 15 nucleotides line up with TRBD2. Losses at the gene ends were 5 bases for V and 5 bases for J; bases not matched to a gene: 11. Germline V gene sequence: CDR1 SGHTA, CDR2 FQGNSA. The CDR3 sequence is 18 residues long.

This clonotype was counted between two and nine times. The rearrangement joins TRBV5-5 to TRBJ2-2; no clear D. This CDR3 contains 12 residues. Germline lookup yields CDR1 SGHKS and CDR2 YYEKEE (reference sequence). V lost 3 bases, J lost 4 bases, and 4 bases lay in between. CDR3 DNA sequence: TGTGCCAGCAGCTGGGGCACCGGGGAGCTGTTTTTT. As protein: CASSWGTGELFF.

The rearrangement uses TRBV27 and TRBJ1-2, with no clear D. Germline CDR1 reads MNHEY; CDR2 reads SMNVEV (reference sequence). The CDR3 contains 16 residues. Trimming removed 5 bases from V and 0 bases from J, with 16 bases in between. The CDR3 DNA sequence: TGTGCCAGCAGTCGAAGAGGCGGATACGCTAACTATGGCTACACCTTC. Translated: CASSRRGGYANYGYTF.

Only a few counts were recorded for this clonotype. The chain uses TRBV20-1 and TRBJ2-7; 12 nucleotides match TRBD2. From germline, CDR1 is DFQATT and CDR2 SNEGSKA (reference sequence). The CDR3 has 16 amino acids. V lost 4 bases to trimming and J lost 7 bases; unmatched junction nucleotides: 14. The CDR3 region has the DNA TGCAGTGCTAAACTTTCTAGCGGGGGGGCCTTTAAGGAGCAGTACTTC. Translation: CSAKLSSGGAFKEQYF.

This clonotype turned up a few times. This rearrangement joins TRBV30 to TRBJ1-1; D gene uncertain. Germline assignment: CDR1 GTSNPN and CDR2 SVGIG (reference sequence). V was pared by 2 bases and J by 1 base, with 11 bases between. CDR3 length: 14 amino acids. The CDR3 DNA follows: TGTGCCTGGAGTAGGAGCTTAGGGAACACTGAAGCTTTCTTT. It translates to CAWSRSLGNTEAFF.

This clonotype has more than one count but fewer than ten. V usage is TRBV5-4 and J usage is TRBJ2-5, with TRBD2 identical over 7 bases. V lost 3 bases to trimming and J lost 2 bases; unmatched junction nucleotides: 1. Germline CDR1 reads SGHNT; CDR2 reads YYREEE (reference sequence). The CDR3 extends over 13 amino acids. This CDR3 reads CASSSGLQETQYF. CDR3 DNA sequence: TGTGCCAGCAGCTCGGGACTACAAGAGACCCAGTACTTC.

This clonotype occurred many times. This rearrangement joins TRBV30 to TRBJ2-2, with D tentatively TRBD1 or TRBD2 (6 bases each). CDR1 is GTSNPN, CDR2 SVGIG, per germline (reference sequence). The CDR3 has 14 residues. The V end was cut by 0 bases, the J end by 9 bases, with 14 bases between. The CDR3 loop is CAWSVRGLSRELFF. CDR3 coding DNA: TGTGCCTGGAGTGTCAGGGGACTTAGCCGGGAGCTGTTTTTT.

This clonotype was counted at least ten times. V gene TRBV29-1 combines with J gene TRBJ2-5; either TRBD1 or TRBD2 may supply D (5 bases each). CDR3 length: 10 residues. V gave up 6 bases and J gave up 5 bases, with 7 bases separating them. Germline V lookup: CDR1 SQVTM, CDR2 ANQGSEA. The CDR3 region is CSVGAETQYF. In DNA, the CDR3 is TGCAGCGTCGGGGCGGAGACCCAGTACTTC.

V gene TRBV4-1 combines with J gene TRBJ2-7; TRBD1 is a possible D gene (6 bases). The length of the CDR3 is 16 residues. The V and J ends lost 1 base and 1 base respectively, with 14 bases between them. The V gene's germline CDR1 is MGHRA and CDR2 YSYEKL. CDR3 loop: CASSQGGGRGSYEQYF. CDR3 DNA: TGCGCCAGCAGCCAAGGGGGTGGCAGGGGATCCTACGAGCAGTACTTC.

This clonotype was detected once. The chain is built from TRBV7-2 and TRBJ2-5; D perhaps matches TRBD1 (9 bases). Trimming took 6 bases from V and 3 from J, leaving 17 bases between them. The CDR3 sequence is 15 residues long. Germline assignment: CDR1 SGHTA and CDR2 FQGNSA. CDR3 nucleotides: TGTGCCAGCAGACAAGCGGGGGACAGGGAAGAGACCCAGTACTTC. Translated: CASRQAGDREETQYF.

The CDR3 reads CASSWGAYEQYF. CDR3 DNA: TGTGCCAGCAGTTGGGGAGCGTACGAGCAGTACTTC. The chain is built from TRBV12-3 or TRBV12-4 and TRBJ2-7; tentatively, D is TRBD2 (5 bases). V shed 4 bases and J shed 4 bases, with 8 bases lying between them. CDR3 length: 12 amino acids.

A few counts support this clonotype. The genes are TRBV13 and TRBJ2-7; 10 nucleotides agree with TRBD1. V shed 9 bases, J shed 3 bases, and the junction held 8 bases outside the gene matches. There are 14 residues in the CDR3. Germline V lookup: CDR1 PRHDT, CDR2 FYEKMQ (reference sequence). In DNA form, the CDR3 reads TGTGCCAGTCTATCGTGGACAGGGGGCTACGAGCAGTACTTC. It encodes CASLSWTGGYEQYF.

The V and J genes are TRBV29-1 and TRBJ2-7; D gene unclear. Germline CDR1 SQVTM, CDR2 ANQGSEA. V was shortened by 7 bases and J by 1 base, with 11 bases between the two germline ends. CDR3 size: 12 residues. This chain's CDR3 is CSAQLGSYEQYF. CDR3 DNA: TGCAGCGCCCAGCTAGGGTCCTACGAGCAGTACTTC.

This rearrangement joins TRBV4-2 to TRBJ2-6; D uncertain. V was shortened by 1 base and J by 0 bases, with 10 bases between the two germline ends. The CDR3 extends over 17 amino acids. Germline CDR1 is LGHNA and CDR2 is YNFKEQ. DNA of the CDR3: TGTGCCAGCAGCCAAGCAGATTCCAACTCTGGGGCCAACGTCCTGACTTTC. Its translation is CASSQADSNSGANVLTF.

The chain links TRBV5-4 to TRBJ1-1, with D possibly TRBD1 on 5 matching bases. This CDR3 region has 12 residues. Germline CDR1 reads SGHNT; CDR2 reads YYREEE (reference sequence). V was cut by 3 bases and J by 7 bases, with 10 bases left in between. CDR3: CASSWGEREAFF. The DNA of the CDR3 is TGTGCCAGCAGCTGGGGCGAACGTGAAGCTTTCTTT.

Many counts were recorded for this clonotype. The genes are TRBV7-8 and TRBJ2-3, with 9 bases matching TRBD2. The CDR3 extends over 17 amino acids. After removal of 4 bases from V and 0 bases from J, the junction contained 8 bases not matched to a gene. Germline CDR1 is SGHVS and CDR2 is FQNEAQ. The CDR3 coding sequence is TGTGCCAGCAGCTCGTCTAGCGGGGCCATTAGCACAGATACGCAGTATTTT. Protein: CASSSSSGAISTDTQYF.

This clonotype has a count of ten or more. The chain employs TRBV13 and TRBJ2-5, with D possibly matching TRBD1 (6 bases). The CDR3 spans 16 residues. The ends were cut back, 5 bases at V and 2 bases at J, with 18 bases in the middle. Per germline, CDR1 PRHDT and CDR2 FYEKMQ (reference sequence). This CDR3 is CASSASPRGLQETQYF. CDR3 coding DNA: TGTGCCAGCAGCGCCTCCCCCAGGGGTCTTCAAGAGACCCAGTACTTC. Using reference TRBV13 and TRBJ2-5 for the parts outside the CDR3, the full variable domain is AAGVIQSPRHLIKEKRETATLKCYPIPRHDTVYWYQQGPGQDPQFLISFYEKMQSDKGSIPDRFSAQQFSDYHSELNMSSLELGDSALYFCASSASPRGLQETQYFGPGTRLLVL.

This chain uses TRBV4-2 with TRBJ2-7; D remains unclear. V gave up 2 bases and J gave up 0 bases, with 11 bases separating them. This CDR3 is 15 amino acids long. The germline CDR1 and CDR2 sequences are LGHNA and YNFKEQ. The CDR3 reads CASSQFQASSYEQYF. DNA for the CDR3: TGTGCCAGCAGCCAATTTCAGGCCAGCTCCTACGAGCAGTACTTC.

This clonotype has just a few counts. The chain links TRBV20-1 to TRBJ2-3, with TRBD2 identical over 9 bases. This CDR3 spans 14 amino acids. J gave up 6 bases and V 6 bases, and 10 bases lay outside the gene matches. The germline gives CDR1 DFQATT, CDR2 SNEGSKA (reference sequence). As DNA, the CDR3 is TGCAGTGCCCCCCCGGAGCGGGGGGCCGATACGCAGTATTTT. Amino acids: CSAPPERGADTQYF.

This clonotype showed up many times. This chain uses TRBV4-1 with TRBJ1-6, with 10 bases identical to TRBD1. Looked up from germline, CDR1 is MGHRA and CDR2 is YSYEKL. V was clipped by 0 bases and J by 9 bases; unmatched bases: 5. This CDR3 region has 16 residues. The DNA of the CDR3 is TGCGCCAGCAGCCAAGATGGACAGGGGGTCGGTTCACCCCTCCACTTT. This codes for CASSQDGQGVGSPLHF.